This T cell receptor beta chain was obtained from a study of technical replicates of blood from a handful of donors. V shed 8 bases and J shed 3 bases, with 16 bases lying between them. The CDR3 covers 15 residues. Germline loops: CDR1 SEHNR, CDR2 FQNEAQ (reference sequence). Clones were read by immunoSEQ multiplex PCR, and TCRdb kept only the in-frame ones, dropping some. Of about 94,000 clones in the sample, around 95% were seen once. The source is a human donor in good health. V usage is TRBV7-9 and J usage is TRBJ2-2; tentatively, D is TRBD2 (5 bases). Sequencing input: T cells isolated from PBMCs. CDR3 amino acids: CASVFGGSYTGELFF. The CDR3 DNA is TGTGCCAGCGTCTTTGGCGGGTCATACACCGGGGAGCTGTTTTTT. Together with reference TRBV7-9 and TRBJ2-2, the CDR3 gives the full variable domain: DTGVSQNPRHKITKRGQNVTFRCDPISEHNRLYWYRQTLGQGPEFLTYFQNEAQLEKSRLLSDRFSAERPKGSFSTLEIQRTEQGDSAMYLCASVFGGSYTGELFFGEGSRLTVL.